A single sample is the source of the 23 T cell receptor beta chains below, sequenced in a study of blood T cell repertoires in COVID-19. Sequencing used immunoSEQ multiplex PCR; TCRdb keeps in-frame clones, though not all of them. Among hundreds of thousands of clones listed, 75% to 90% were seen once. The specimen was PBMCs or T cells enriched from blood (not recorded which). The origin of the receptors is a young man who had recovered from COVID-19.

The rearrangement joins TRBV5-1 to TRBJ1-4; the D is unclear. The V end was cut by 3 bases, the J end by 7 bases, with 10 bases between. This CDR3 is 13 amino acids long. CDR1 and CDR2 from the germline V gene are SGHRS and YFSETQ. The CDR3 region has the DNA TGCGCCAGCAGCTGGGGAGGAGGTGAAAAACTGTTTTTT. Translated: CASSWGGGEKLFF.

The chain employs TRBV28 and TRBJ1-6, with TRBD1 matching 7 bases. This CDR3 spans 15 amino acids. In germline, CDR1 is MDHEN, CDR2 SYDVKM. The trim removed 3 bases at V and 3 bases at J, leaving 2 bases unmatched. CDR3 protein: CASSFDRVYNSPLHF. CDR3 nucleotide sequence: TGTGCCAGCAGTTTCGACAGGGTCTATAATTCACCCCTCCACTTT.

The chain joins TRBV18 to TRBJ1-1, with a weak D call TRBD1 (6 bases). The CDR3 has 13 amino acids. CDR1 is KGHSH, CDR2 LQKENI, per germline. V was shortened by 0 bases and J by 7 bases, with 9 bases between the two germline ends. The CDR3 DNA is TGTGCCAGCTCACCACCGGGGGCGGGTGAAGCTTTCTTT. Its translation: CASSPPGAGEAFF.

This chain uses TRBV7-6 with TRBJ1-4, with D possibly matching TRBD1 (6 bases). CDR1 is SGHVS and CDR2 is FNYEAQ in the germline V gene. The CDR3 extends over 14 amino acids. Trimming left V 3 bases short and J 3 bases short, with 8 bases between. The CDR3 DNA reads as TGTGCCAGCAGCTTTGCAGGGGCTAATGAAAAACTGTTTTTT. Translated: CASSFAGANEKLFF.

V usage is TRBV3-1 (or the pseudogene TRBV3-2) and J usage is TRBJ1-2; D unresolved. CDR1 is LGHDT and CDR2 is YNNKEL in the germline V gene (reference sequence). There are 12 residues in the CDR3. V was pared by 2 bases and J by 7 bases, with 8 bases between. The CDR3, as DNA: TGTGCCAGCAGCCAAAATCCCAGTGGCTACACCTTC. Protein: CASSQNPSGYTF.

This chain joins TRBV2 and TRBJ1-5, with TRBD1 identical over 8 bases. CDR3 length equals 13 residues. The germline V gene encodes CDR1 SNHLY and CDR2 FYNNEI. Unmatched junction bases numbered 5, after V lost 7 bases and J lost 6 bases. The CDR3 spells CASKPTGGQPQHF. The DNA for the CDR3 is TGTGCCAGCAAGCCAACAGGGGGTCAGCCCCAGCATTTT. The full variable domain, rest sourced from reference TRBV2 and TRBJ1-5, is EPEVTQTPSHQVTQMGQEVILRCVPISNHLYFYWYRQILGQKVEFLVSFYNNEISEKSEIFDDQFSVERPDGSNFTLKIRSTKLEDSAMYFCASKPTGGQPQHFGDGTRLSIL.

The gene calls are TRBV11-3 and TRBJ2-1, with 9 positions matching TRBD1. Germline lookup yields CDR1 SGHNT and CDR2 YENEEA. Trimming took 4 bases from V and 3 from J; bases not matched to a gene: 4. This CDR3 has 15 residues. The CDR3 region has the DNA TGTGCCAGCAGCTCGGACAGGGGCCTCTACAATGAGCAGTTCTTC. It encodes CASSSDRGLYNEQFF.

The chain couples TRBV28 to TRBJ1-5; D might be TRBD1 (5 bases). Between the trimmed V and J ends, which lost 3 bases and 6 bases, there was a span of 12 bases. The CDR3 contains 14 residues. From germline, CDR1 is MDHEN and CDR2 SYDVKM. CDR3 protein: CASSLLDTSQPQHF. In DNA form, the CDR3 reads TGTGCCAGCAGTTTGCTGGACACGAGTCAGCCCCAGCATTTT.

This rearrangement joins TRBV7-6 to TRBJ2-1; 13 nucleotides agree with TRBD2. The germline V gene encodes CDR1 SGHVS and CDR2 FNYEAQ. This CDR3 contains 15 residues. V lost 1 base and J lost 9; bases outside the gene matches: 3. This CDR3 reads CASSLVTSGRGEQFF. CDR3 sequence (DNA): TGTGCCAGCAGCTTAGTAACTAGCGGGAGGGGTGAGCAGTTCTTC.

CDR3: CASSIRGRGRTSGRNEQFF. CDR3 bases: TGTGCCAGCAGCATCCGTGGCAGGGGGCGGACTAGCGGGAGAAATGAGCAGTTCTTC. This chain uses TRBV12-1 with TRBJ2-1; no check of the table's D call, TRBD2, against the DNA was made. TRBV12-1 is noted as a pseudogene. The CDR3 totals 19 residues.

The V and J genes are TRBV5-1 and TRBJ2-1; D is uncertain. The CDR3 loop spans 11 amino acids. V lost 1 base, J lost 10 bases, and 6 bases lay in between. Germline V lookup: CDR1 SGHRS, CDR2 YFSETQ. The CDR3 coding sequence is TGCGCCAGCAGCTTGTTCGGGGAGCAGTTCTTC. Amino acids: CASSLFGEQFF.

This clone appeared once. The rearrangement links TRBV7-3 to TRBJ1-2; D may be TRBD1 (5 bases). V gave up 2 bases and J gave up 4 bases, with 11 bases separating them. CDR1 and CDR2 (germline): SGHTA, FQGTGA. The CDR3 extends over 14 amino acids. The CDR3 region is CASSLGEGAYGYTF. The CDR3 coding sequence is TGTGCCAGCAGCTTAGGTGAAGGGGCCTATGGCTACACCTTC.

The chain has TRBV19 and TRBJ1-6; 7 bases match TRBD1. The ends lost 5 bases at V and 8 bases at J; junction bases unmatched: 9. The CDR3 covers 15 residues. The germline V gene encodes CDR1 LNHDA and CDR2 SQIVND (reference sequence). The CDR3 DNA sequence: TGTGCCAGTAGTCTCCGGACAGGTGTCGATTCACCCCTCCACTTT. It yields the protein CASSLRTGVDSPLHF.

V gene TRBV11-2 combines with J gene TRBJ1-1; D is ambiguous. Germline values: CDR1 SGHAT, CDR2 FQNNGV. The CDR3 spans 17 residues. Trimming removed 2 bases at V and 4 bases at J, with 20 bases between. CDR3 in DNA: TGTGCCAGCAGCTTAAGAGAAAACTCGGTCGCGATCACTGAAGCTTTCTTT. This translates into CASSLRENSVAITEAFF. The complete variable domain, with remaining parts taken from reference TRBV11-2 and TRBJ1-1, reads EAGVAQSPRYKIIEKRQSVAFWCNPISGHATLYWYQQILGQGPKLLIQFQNNGVVDDSQLPKDRFSAERLKGVDSTLKIQPAKLEDSAVYLCASSLRENSVAITEAFFGQGTRLTVV.

This clone was counted once. The rearrangement joins TRBV5-5 to TRBJ1-5; TRBD1 is a possible D gene (5 bases). Germline V gene data show CDR1 as SGHKS and CDR2 as YYEKEE (reference sequence). The CDR3 runs 15 residues. Trimming took off 4 bases at V and 0 bases at J, with 11 bases between the two ends. CDR3 loop: CASSQGGISNQPQHF. CDR3 nucleotide sequence: TGTGCCAGCAGCCAGGGAGGAATTAGCAATCAGCCCCAGCATTTT.

The chain joins TRBV5-5 to TRBJ2-3; 9 nucleotides agree with TRBD2. Germline assignment: CDR1 SGHKS and CDR2 YYEKEE (reference sequence). The CDR3 covers 15 residues. V was pared by 1 base and J by 2 bases, with 2 bases of the junction left unmatched. The CDR3 region has the DNA TGTGCCAGCAGCTTGTTAGCGGGAGTCACAGATACGCAGTATTTT. This codes for CASSLLAGVTDTQYF.

This clone was observed once. The chain couples TRBV6-2 or TRBV6-3 to TRBJ2-1; 16 positions match TRBD2. Germline V gene sequence: CDR1 MNHEY, CDR2 SVGEGT. The CDR3 loop spans 18 amino acids. The trim removed 5 bases at V and 9 bases at J, leaving 13 bases unmatched. The CDR3 region has the DNA TGTGCCAGCAGTCTTCAGCCGGGACTAGCGGGAGGGCCGGTTGAGCAGTTCTTC. Amino acid sequence: CASSLQPGLAGGPVEQFF.

The genes are TRBV6-4 and TRBJ2-7; TRBD2 agrees at 13 bases. Germline CDR1 is MRHNA and CDR2 is SNTAGT. The CDR3 is made up of 16 amino acids. V trimming: 6 bases; J trimming: 12 bases; junction bases outside the gene matches: 17. CDR3 protein: CASRSNRGTSGMNWYF. In DNA, the CDR3 is TGTGCCAGCAGGTCGAACCGAGGGACTAGCGGGATGAACTGGTACTTC.

The chain links TRBV28 to TRBJ2-1; TRBD2 is a possible D gene (6 bases). The CDR3 runs to 16 residues. Germline CDR1 is MDHEN and CDR2 is SYDVKM. V lost 7 bases, J lost 7 bases, and 23 bases lay in between. DNA for the CDR3: TGTGCCAGCACCAAAAAGAGGGAGCGGGTGGTTAATGAGCAGTTCTTC. This sequence encodes CASTKKRERVVNEQFF.

The genes are TRBV24-1 and TRBJ1-1; 8 bases are shared with TRBD1. Germline CDR1 reads KGHDR; CDR2 reads SFDVKD. Germline trimming cut 9 bases from V and 0 bases from J; bases unmatched to any gene: 2. The CDR3 contains 13 residues. The DNA for the CDR3 is TGTGCCACCGGGACAGGACTGAACACTGAAGCTTTCTTT. Protein product: CATGTGLNTEAFF.

V and J are TRBV27 and TRBJ1-3; D not resolved. The CDR3 runs to 16 residues. Germline V lookup: CDR1 MNHEY, CDR2 SMNVEV (reference sequence). V was shortened by 0 bases and J by 2 bases, with 11 bases between the two germline ends. CDR3 DNA sequence: TGTGCCAGCAGTTTATCGAGCGGATTTGCTGGAAACACCATATATTTT. It codes for CASSLSSGFAGNTIYF.

This chain joins TRBV5-4 and TRBJ2-2; maybe TRBD1 (5 bases). CDR1 SGHNT and CDR2 YYREEE come from the germline V gene (reference sequence). The ends were cut back, 4 bases at V and 1 base at J, with 8 bases in the middle. CDR3 length equals 14 residues. The CDR3 spells CASSTGQNTGELFF. CDR3 coding DNA: TGTGCCAGCAGCACCGGACAGAACACCGGGGAGCTGTTTTTT.

This clone was observed a single time. The rearrangement links TRBV2 to TRBJ1-2, with D possibly TRBD1 on 5 matching bases. V lost 5 bases to trimming and J lost 7 bases, with 14 bases between them. Germline V CDR1 and CDR2: SNHLY, FYNNEI. This CDR3 has 13 residues. CDR3 region: CASSNLQGSGYTF. CDR3 sequence (DNA): TGTGCCAGCAGTAACCTTCAGGGCTCTGGCTACACCTTC.